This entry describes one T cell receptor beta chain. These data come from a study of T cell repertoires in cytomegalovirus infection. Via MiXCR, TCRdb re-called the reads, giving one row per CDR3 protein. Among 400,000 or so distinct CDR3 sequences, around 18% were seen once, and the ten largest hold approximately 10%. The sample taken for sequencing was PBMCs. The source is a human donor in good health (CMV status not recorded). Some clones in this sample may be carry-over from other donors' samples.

DNA of the CDR3: TGTGCCAGTAGCCTACAGGGGAAAAAGTCCTACGAGCAGTACTTC. Translating gives CASSLQGKKSYEQYF. J is TRBJ2-7 and V is TRBV19; 7 bases are shared with TRBD1. The V segment lost 6 bases and the J segment 1 base; nucleotides outside the gene matches: 9. In germline, CDR1 is LNHDA, CDR2 SQIVND (reference sequence). The CDR3 is 15 residues long.